This section outlines one T cell receptor (beta chain) sequence together with its context. In the original analysis: Using reference gene primer amplification, nucleated cell counts were estimated. Using immunoSEQ multiplex PCR, the repertoire was profiled, and TCRdb retains in-frame clones only, with some absent. The V and J calls and clone size come from that table; D and trimming were worked out from the DNA. The repertoire holds about 350,000 clones, roughly 90% seen once, with approximately 0.93% in the top ten. All enrollees were roughly 18 to 95 years old and from about 25 US areas. Clinical histories supplied by participants themselves formed the basis of cohort assignment. This sample is drawn from a study of blood T cell repertoires in COVID-19. Sequencing used PBMCs or T cells enriched from blood (not recorded which). The receptor's source is a woman in her 30s who had been exposed to COVID-19.

CDR3 DNA: TGCAGTGCCAGTGGGAGTCTCGACGAGCAGTACTTC. Translating gives CSASGSLDEQYF. V is TRBV20-1 and J is TRBJ2-7, with a weak D call TRBD2 (5 bases). This CDR3 spans 12 amino acids. CDR1 and CDR2 (germline): DFQATT, SNEGSKA (reference sequence). V was pared by 6 bases and J by 5 bases, with 14 bases between.